This T cell receptor (beta chain) was found in a study of identical twins. This clonotype was seen more than once but under ten times. Its antigen is undetermined. V shed 3 bases and J shed 5 bases, with 29 bases lying between them. CDR1 is DFQATT and CDR2 is SNEGSKA in the germline V gene (reference sequence). CDR3 length: 18 residues. Notes on the study in general: Beta out-of-frame twin sharing showed a weaker excess. Monozygotic twin pairs showed more out-of-frame TCR alpha sharing than models estimated. Findings depended on cross-sectional statistics rather than tracking the same donors.

MiXCR, applied by TCRdb to the 5' RACE reads, yields one record per CDR3 protein. Of hundreds of thousands of distinct CDR3 sequences listed, about 9.4% are singletons. This sample was also put to use in a study of yellow fever vaccine responses in identical twins.

This chain uses TRBV20-1 with TRBJ2-7; the D gene is possibly TRBD2 (7 bases). The TCR sequence derives from a woman aged 18-29 years in good health. Sequencing used PBMCs. The chain's CDR3 is CSARGLRGRAKVVNEQYF. As DNA, the CDR3 is TGCAGTGCTAGGGGGCTTAGGGGGAGGGCCAAGGTAGTAAACGAGCAGTACTTC.